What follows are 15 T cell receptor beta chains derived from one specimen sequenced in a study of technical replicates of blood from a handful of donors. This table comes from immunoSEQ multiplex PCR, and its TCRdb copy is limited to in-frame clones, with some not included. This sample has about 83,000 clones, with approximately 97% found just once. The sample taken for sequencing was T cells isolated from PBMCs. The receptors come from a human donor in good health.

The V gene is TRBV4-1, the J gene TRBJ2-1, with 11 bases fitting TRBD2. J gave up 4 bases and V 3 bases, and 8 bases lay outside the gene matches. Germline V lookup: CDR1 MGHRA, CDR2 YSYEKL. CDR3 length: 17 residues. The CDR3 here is CASSQGGTSGPYNEQFF. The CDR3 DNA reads TGCGCCAGCAGCCAGGGGGGGACTAGCGGACCTTACAATGAGCAGTTCTTC.

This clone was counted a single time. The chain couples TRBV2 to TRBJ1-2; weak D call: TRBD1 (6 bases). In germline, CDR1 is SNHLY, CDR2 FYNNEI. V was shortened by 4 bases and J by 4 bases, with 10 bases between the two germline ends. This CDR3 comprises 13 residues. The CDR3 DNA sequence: TGTGCCAGCAGTGTGGAACAGGGCTATGGCTACACCTTC. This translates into CASSVEQGYGYTF.

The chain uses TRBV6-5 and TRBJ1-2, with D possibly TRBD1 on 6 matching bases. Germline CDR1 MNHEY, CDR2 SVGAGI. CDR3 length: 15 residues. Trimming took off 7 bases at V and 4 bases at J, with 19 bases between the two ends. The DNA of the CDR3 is TGTGCCAGCACCATTAACAGGGCCTTTCCCTATGGCTACACCTTC. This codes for CASTINRAFPYGYTF.

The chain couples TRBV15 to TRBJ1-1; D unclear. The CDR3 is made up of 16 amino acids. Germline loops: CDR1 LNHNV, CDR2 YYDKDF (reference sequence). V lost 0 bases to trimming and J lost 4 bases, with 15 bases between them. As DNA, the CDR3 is TGTGCCACCAGCAGAGATACCGTACTACTGCGCACTGAAGCTTTCTTT. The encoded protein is CATSRDTVLLRTEAFF.

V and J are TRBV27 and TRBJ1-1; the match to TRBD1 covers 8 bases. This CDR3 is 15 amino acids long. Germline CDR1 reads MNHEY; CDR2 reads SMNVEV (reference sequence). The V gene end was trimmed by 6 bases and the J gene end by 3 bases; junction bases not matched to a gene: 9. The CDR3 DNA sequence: TGTGCCAGCAGGGGACAGGCAGAGTTGGACACTGAAGCTTTCTTT. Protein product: CASRGQAELDTEAFF.

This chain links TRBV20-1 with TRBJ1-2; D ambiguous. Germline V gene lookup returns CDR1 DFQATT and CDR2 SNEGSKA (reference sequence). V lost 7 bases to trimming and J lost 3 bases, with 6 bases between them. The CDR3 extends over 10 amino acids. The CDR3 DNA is TGCAGTGTGGAGGACTATGGCTACACCTTC. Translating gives CSVEDYGYTF.

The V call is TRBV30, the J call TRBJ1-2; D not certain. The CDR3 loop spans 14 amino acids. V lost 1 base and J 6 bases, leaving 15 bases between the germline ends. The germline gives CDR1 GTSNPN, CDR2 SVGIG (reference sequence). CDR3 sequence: CAWSAHTTEDGYTF. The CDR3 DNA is TGTGCCTGGAGTGCACATACGACTGAGGATGGCTACACCTTC.

The CDR3, as DNA: TGTGCCAGCCAGGGGGGGACCCAGTACTTC. This encodes CASQGGTQYF. This rearrangement joins TRBV2 to TRBJ2-5; D possibly corresponds to TRBD1 (7 bases). V lost 8 bases and J lost 7, with 8 bases in between. The V gene's germline CDR1 is SNHLY and CDR2 FYNNEI. The CDR3 length is 10 residues.

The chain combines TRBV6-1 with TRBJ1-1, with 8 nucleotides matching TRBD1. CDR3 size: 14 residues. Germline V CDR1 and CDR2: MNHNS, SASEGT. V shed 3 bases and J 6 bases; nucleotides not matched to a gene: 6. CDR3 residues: CASSDNRGKAEAFF. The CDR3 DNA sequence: TGTGCCAGCAGTGACAACAGGGGGAAGGCTGAAGCTTTCTTT.

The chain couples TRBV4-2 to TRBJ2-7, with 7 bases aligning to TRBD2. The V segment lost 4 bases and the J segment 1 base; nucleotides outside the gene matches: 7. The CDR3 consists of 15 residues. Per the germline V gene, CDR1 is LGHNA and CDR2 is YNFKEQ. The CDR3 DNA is TGTGCCAGCAGCCCCGCCCGGGAGGCTTCCTACGAGCAGTACTTC. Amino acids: CASSPAREASYEQYF.

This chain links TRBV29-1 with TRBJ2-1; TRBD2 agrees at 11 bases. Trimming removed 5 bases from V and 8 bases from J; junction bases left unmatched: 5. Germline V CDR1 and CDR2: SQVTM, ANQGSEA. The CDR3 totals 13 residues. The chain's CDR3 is CSVLLAGVHEQFF. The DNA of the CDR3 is TGCAGCGTTTTACTAGCGGGAGTACATGAGCAGTTCTTC.

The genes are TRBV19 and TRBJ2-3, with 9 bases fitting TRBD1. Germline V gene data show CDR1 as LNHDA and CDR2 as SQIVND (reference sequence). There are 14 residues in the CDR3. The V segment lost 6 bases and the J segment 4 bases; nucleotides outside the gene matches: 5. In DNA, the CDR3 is TGTGCCAGTAGCCCGGGACAGGGCTCAGATACGCAGTATTTT. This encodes CASSPGQGSDTQYF.

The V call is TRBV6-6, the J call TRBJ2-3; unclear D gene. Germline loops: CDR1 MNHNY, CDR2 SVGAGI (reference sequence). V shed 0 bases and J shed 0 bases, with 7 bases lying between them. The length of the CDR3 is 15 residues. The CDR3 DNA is TGTGCCAGCAGTTACTCGGGCTTTAGCACAGATACGCAGTATTTT. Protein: CASSYSGFSTDTQYF.

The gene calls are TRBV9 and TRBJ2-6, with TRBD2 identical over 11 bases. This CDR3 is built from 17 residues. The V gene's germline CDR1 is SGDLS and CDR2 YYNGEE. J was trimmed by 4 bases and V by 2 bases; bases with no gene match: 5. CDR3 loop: CASSVGSSGRGANVLTF. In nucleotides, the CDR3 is TGTGCCAGCAGCGTTGGGTCTAGCGGGAGGGGGGCCAACGTCCTGACTTTC.

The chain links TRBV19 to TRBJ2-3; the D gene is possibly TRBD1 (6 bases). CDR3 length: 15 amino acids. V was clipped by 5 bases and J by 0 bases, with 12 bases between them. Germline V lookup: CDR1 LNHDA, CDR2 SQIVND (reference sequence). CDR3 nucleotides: TGTGCCAGTAGTTTGGAGGACAGAAGCACAGATACGCAGTATTTT. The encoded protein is CASSLEDRSTDTQYF.